This TCR beta chain was documented in a study of control samples from healthy donors and cancer patients. From germline, CDR1 is SEHNR and CDR2 FQNEAQ (reference sequence). The CDR3 covers 12 residues. Trimming cost V 1 base and J 12 bases, with 12 bases left between them. TCRdb's copy holds only in-frame clones and misses some; the assay was immunoSEQ multiplex PCR. The table includes some 410,000 clones, over 75% detected once. The sequenced sample consisted of PBMCs. V gene TRBV7-9 combines with J gene TRBJ1-2; D remains unclear. This TCR was recovered from a man between 40 and 49 years old with head and neck cancer. CDR3 nucleotide sequence: TGTGCCAGCAGCTTAGAGGTCCGGTCGGACACCTTC. It specifies CASSLEVRSDTF.